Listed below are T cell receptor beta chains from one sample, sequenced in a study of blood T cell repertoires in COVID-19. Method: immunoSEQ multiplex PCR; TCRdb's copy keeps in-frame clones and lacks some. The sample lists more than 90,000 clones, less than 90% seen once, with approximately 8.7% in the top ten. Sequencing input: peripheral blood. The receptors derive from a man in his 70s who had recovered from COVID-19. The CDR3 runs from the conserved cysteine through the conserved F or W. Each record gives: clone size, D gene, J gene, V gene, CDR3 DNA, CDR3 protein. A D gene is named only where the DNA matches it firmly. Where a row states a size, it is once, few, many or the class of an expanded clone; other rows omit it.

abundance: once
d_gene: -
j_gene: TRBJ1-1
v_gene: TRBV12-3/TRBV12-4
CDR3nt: TGTGCCAGCAGTTTAGATAGGACAGTGGCTTTCTTT
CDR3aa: CASSLDRTVAFF

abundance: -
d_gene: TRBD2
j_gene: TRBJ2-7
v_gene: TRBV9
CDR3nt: TGTGCCAGCAGCGGCCCCCCGGTGAGCGGGAGTAACGAGCAGTACTTC
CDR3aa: CASSGPPVSGSNEQYF

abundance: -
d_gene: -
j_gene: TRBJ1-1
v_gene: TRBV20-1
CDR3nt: TGCAGTGCTAGCGCAGCATCGGGAGCTTTCTTT
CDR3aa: CSASAASGAFF

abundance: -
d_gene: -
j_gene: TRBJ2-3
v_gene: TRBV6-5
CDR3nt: TGTGCCAGCAGTTACTCGCTACTAGAAGGAGATACGCAGTATTTT
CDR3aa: CASSYSLLEGDTQYF

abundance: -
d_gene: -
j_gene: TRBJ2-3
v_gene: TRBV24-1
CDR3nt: TGTGCCACCAGTGATTTGCACAGGCTAGCGGATACGCAGTATTTT
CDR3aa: CATSDLHRLADTQYF

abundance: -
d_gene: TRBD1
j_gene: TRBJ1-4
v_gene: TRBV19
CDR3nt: TGTGCCAGTAGTTTGCTATGGACAGGGAGGGAAGAAAAACTGTTTTTT
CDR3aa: CASSLLWTGREEKLFF

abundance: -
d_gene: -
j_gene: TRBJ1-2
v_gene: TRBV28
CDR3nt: TGTGCCAGCCGATCTACGAGGGGCTACACCTTC
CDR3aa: CASRSTRGYTF

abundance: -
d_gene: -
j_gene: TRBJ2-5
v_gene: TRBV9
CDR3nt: TGTGCCAGCAGCCTACGAGGAGGGTTGGGACAAGAGACCCAGTACTTC
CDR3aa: CASSLRGGLGQETQYF

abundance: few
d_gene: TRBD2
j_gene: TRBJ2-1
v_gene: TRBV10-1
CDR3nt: TGCGCCAGCAGTCCGAGACTAGCGGATGAGCAGTTCTTC
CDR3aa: CASSPRLADEQFF

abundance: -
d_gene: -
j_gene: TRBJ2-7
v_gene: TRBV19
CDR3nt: TGTGCCAGTAGTCAGTACGAGCAGTACTTC
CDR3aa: CASSQYEQYF

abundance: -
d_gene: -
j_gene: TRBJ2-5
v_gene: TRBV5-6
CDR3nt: TGTGCCAGCAGCTTCTTCGGGGAGACCCAGTACTTC
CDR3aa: CASSFFGETQYF

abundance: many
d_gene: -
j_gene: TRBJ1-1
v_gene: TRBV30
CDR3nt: TGTGCCTGGAGTGACGGAGGCAGGAACACTGAAGCTTTCTTT
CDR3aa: CAWSDGGRNTEAFF

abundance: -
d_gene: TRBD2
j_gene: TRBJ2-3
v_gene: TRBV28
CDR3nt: TGTGCCAGCAGTTTAAGCCTAGCGGGCACAGATACGCAGTATTTT
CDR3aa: CASSLSLAGTDTQYF

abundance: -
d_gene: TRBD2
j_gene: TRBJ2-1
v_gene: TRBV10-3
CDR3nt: TGTGCCATCAGTGAGTCCGCGGCTAGCGGGGACAACAATGAGCAGTTCTTC
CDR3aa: CAISESAASGDNNEQFF

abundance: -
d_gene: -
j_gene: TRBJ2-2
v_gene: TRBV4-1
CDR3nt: TGCGCCAGCAGCCAAGGCGCGAACACCGGGGAGCTGTTTTTT
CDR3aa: CASSQGANTGELFF

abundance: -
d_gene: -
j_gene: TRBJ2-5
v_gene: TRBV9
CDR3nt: TGTGCCAGCAGACCTACCACCGGAGAGACCCAGTACTTC
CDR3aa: CASRPTTGETQYF

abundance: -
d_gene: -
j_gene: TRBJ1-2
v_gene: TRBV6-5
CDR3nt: TGTGCCAGCAGCTTACAGGGTTTATATGGCTACACCTTC
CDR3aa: CASSLQGLYGYTF

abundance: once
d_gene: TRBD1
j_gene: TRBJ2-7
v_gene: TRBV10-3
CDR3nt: TGTGCCTCCCACGACAGGGTTATAGGCGAGCAGTACTTC
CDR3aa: CASHDRVIGEQYF

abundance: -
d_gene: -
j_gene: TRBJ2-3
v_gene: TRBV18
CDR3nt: TGTGCCAGCTCACCACCCCGGGGCGGGGCAGATACGCAGTATTTT
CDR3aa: CASSPPRGGADTQYF

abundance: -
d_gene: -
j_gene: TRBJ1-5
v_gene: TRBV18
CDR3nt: TGTGCCAGCTCACCGGACAGCAATAGCAATCAGCCCCAGCATTTT
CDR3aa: CASSPDSNSNQPQHF

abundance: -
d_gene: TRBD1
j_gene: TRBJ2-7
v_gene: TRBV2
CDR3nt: TGTGCCAGCACTCATATGGACAGGGGCTTCTACGAGCAGTACTTC
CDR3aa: CASTHMDRGFYEQYF

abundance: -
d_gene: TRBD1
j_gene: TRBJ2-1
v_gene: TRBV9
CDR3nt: TGTGCCAGCAGCGCCGGGACAGGGCTTTACAATGAGCAGTTCTTC
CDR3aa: CASSAGTGLYNEQFF

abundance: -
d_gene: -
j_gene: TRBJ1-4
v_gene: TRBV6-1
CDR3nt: TGTGCCAGCAGTGAAGCGACAGGCCCTCGGATAGGTCTGTTTTTT
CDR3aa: CASSEATGPRIGLFF

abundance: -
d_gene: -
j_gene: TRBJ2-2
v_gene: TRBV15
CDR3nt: TGTGCCACCAGCAGAGGACGGTCTGCCAGGGCGGGGACCGGGGAGCTGTTTTTT
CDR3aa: CATSRGRSARAGTGELFF

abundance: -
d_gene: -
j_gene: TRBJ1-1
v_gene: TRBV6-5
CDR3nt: TGTGCCAGCAGTCCCACAGGGTCCGCTGAAGCTTTCTTT
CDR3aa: CASSPTGSAEAFF

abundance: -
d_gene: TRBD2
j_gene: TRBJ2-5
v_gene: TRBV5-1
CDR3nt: TGCGCCAGCAGCTCGAATACGGGGGGCCAAGAGACCCAGTACTTC
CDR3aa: CASSSNTGGQETQYF

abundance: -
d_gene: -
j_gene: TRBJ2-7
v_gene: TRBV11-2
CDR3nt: TGTGCCAGCAGCTTAGATAGTGCGGGGTTCTCCTACGAGCAGTACTTC
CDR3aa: CASSLDSAGFSYEQYF

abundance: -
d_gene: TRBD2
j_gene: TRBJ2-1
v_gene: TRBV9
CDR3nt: TGTGCCAGCAGCGTAGGGAGGACTAGGGTCTCGAATGAGCAGTTCTTC
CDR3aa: CASSVGRTRVSNEQFF

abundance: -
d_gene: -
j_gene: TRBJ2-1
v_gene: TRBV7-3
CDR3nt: TGTGCCAGCAGCCTACAGGGTTACAATGAGCAGTTCTTC
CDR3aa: CASSLQGYNEQFF

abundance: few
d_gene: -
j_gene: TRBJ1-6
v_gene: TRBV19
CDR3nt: TGTGCCAGTAGTATTGAACCCAGAGGGTGGCTCTCACCCCTCCACTTT
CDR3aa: CASSIEPRGWLSPLHF

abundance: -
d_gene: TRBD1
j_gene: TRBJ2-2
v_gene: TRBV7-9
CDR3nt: TGTGCCAGCAGCAGAGGGACAGGGACCGGGGAGCTGTTTTTT
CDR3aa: CASSRGTGTGELFF

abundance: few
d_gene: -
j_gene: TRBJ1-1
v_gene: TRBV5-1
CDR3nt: TGCGCCAGCAGCTTGATGGGGATCAGGGAAACTGAAGCTTTCTTT
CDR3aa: CASSLMGIRETEAFF

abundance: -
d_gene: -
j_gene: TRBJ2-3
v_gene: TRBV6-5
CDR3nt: TGTGCCAGCAGCAGGCAAACAGGGACCACAGATACGCAGTATTTT
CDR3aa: CASSRQTGTTDTQYF

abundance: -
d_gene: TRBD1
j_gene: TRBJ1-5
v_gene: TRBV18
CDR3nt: TGTGCCAGCTCACGACAGGGGATGGATGGCAATCAGCCCCAGCATTTT
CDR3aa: CASSRQGMDGNQPQHF

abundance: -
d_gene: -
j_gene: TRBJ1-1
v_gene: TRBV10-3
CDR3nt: TGTGCCATCAGTACAACAAGTGAAGCTTTCTTT
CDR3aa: CAISTTSEAFF

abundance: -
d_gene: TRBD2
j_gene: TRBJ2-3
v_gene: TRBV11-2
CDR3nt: TGTGCCAGCAGCTCCCGACTAGCCGGGACTAGCTTCAGAGATACGCAGTATTTT
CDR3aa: CASSSRLAGTSFRDTQYF

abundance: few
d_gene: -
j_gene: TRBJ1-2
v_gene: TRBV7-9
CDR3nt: TGTGCCAGCAGCCTAGCATGGGGGCAGCTAAACTATGGCTACACCTTC
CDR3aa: CASSLAWGQLNYGYTF

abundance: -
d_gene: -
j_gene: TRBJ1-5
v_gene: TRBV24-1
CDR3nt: TGTGCCACCAGTGGGGGCGGTAGAGGCAATCAGCCCCAGCATTTT
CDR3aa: CATSGGGRGNQPQHF

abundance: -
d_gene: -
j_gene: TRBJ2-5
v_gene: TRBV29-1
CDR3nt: TGCAGCGTTGGGACAGATCAAGAGACCCAGTACTTC
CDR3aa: CSVGTDQETQYF

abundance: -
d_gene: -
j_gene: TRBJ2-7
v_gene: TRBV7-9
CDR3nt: TGTGCCAGCAGCTTAGCGGAGGACGAGCAGTACTTC
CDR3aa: CASSLAEDEQYF

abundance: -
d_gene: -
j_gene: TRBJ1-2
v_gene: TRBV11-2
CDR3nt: TGTGCCAGCAGCTTAGACACAGGACATGGCTACACCTTC
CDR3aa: CASSLDTGHGYTF

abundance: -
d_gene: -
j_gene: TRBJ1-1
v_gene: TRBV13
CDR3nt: TGTGCCAGCAGCTTATCCTGGGGCCTTACGAACACTGAAGCTTTCTTT
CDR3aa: CASSLSWGLTNTEAFF

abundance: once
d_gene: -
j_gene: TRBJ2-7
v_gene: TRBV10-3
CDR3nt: TGTGCCATCAGTATAGCGTCGGGAACGGAGCAGTACTTC
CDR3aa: CAISIASGTEQYF

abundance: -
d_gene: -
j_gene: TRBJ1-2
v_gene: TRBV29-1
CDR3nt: TGCAGCGTTGACTGGCTCTCTGGACAGTGGAACTATGGCTACACCTTC
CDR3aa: CSVDWLSGQWNYGYTF

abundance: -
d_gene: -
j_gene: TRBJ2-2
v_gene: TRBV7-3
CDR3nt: TGTGCCAGCAGCCGGGACGGGACACCGAACACCGGGGAGCTGTTTTTT
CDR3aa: CASSRDGTPNTGELFF

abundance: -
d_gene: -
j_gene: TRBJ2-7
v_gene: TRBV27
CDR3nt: TGTGCCAGCAGTTTAAGGGCAGCCACCGTTTCGGGGGCCTACGAGCAGTACTTC
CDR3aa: CASSLRAATVSGAYEQYF

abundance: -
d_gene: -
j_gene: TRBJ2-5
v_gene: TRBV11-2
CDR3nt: TGTGCCAGCAGCCTCAGACAAGAGACCCAGTACTTC
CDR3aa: CASSLRQETQYF

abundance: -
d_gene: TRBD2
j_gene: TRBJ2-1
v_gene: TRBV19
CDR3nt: TGTGCCAGTAGCCGTTCCGGACTAGCGGGGGGCTACAATGAGCAGTTCTTC
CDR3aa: CASSRSGLAGGYNEQFF

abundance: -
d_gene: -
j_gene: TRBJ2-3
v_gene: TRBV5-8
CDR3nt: TGTGCCAGCAGCTTCCGGAGGACGGCAGATACGCAGTATTTT
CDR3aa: CASSFRRTADTQYF